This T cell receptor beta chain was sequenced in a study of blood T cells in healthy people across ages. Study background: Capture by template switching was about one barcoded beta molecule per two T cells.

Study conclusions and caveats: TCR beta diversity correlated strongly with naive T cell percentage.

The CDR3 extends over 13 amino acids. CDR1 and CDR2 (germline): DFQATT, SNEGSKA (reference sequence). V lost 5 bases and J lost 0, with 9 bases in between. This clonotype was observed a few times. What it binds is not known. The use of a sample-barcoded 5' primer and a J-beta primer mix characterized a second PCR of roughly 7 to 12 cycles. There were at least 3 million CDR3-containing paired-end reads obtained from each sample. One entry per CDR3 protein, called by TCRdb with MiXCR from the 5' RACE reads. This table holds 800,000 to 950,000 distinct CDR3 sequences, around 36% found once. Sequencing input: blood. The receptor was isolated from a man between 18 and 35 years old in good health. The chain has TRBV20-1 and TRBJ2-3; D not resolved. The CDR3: CSAPHYSTDTQYF. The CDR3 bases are TGCAGTGCTCCACATTATAGCACAGATACGCAGTATTTT.